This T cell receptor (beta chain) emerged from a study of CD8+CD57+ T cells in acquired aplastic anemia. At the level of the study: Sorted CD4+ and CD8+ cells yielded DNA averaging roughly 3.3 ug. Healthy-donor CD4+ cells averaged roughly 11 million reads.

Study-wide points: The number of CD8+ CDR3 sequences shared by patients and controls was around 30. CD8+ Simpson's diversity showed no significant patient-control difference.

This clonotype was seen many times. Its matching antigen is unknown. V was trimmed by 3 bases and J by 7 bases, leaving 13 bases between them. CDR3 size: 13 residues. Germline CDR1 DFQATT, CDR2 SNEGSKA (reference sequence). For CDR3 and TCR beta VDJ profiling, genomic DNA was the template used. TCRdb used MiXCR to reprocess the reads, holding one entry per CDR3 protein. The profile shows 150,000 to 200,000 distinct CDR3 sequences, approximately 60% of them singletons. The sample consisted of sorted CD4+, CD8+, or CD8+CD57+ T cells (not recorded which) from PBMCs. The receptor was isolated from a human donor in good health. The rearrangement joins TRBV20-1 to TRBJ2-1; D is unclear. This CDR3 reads CSASSVIGNEQFF. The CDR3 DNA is TGCAGTGCTAGTTCGGTGATTGGAAATGAGCAGTTCTTC.